This TCR beta chain is drawn from a study of Siglec-9 on CD8 T cells in melanoma. General observations from the study: Siglec-9 reportedly marks and regulates an effector memory CD8+ T-cell subset apparently accumulating in melanoma tumors.

A note on this clone: Antigen unknown.

Repertoires were generated with immunoSEQ multiplex PCR, while TCRdb's copy carries only in-frame clones and drops some. This sample has roughly 35,000 clones; roughly 80% occur once, and the top ten carry under 2%. What was sequenced was Siglec-9- CD8+ T cells sorted from blood. This clonotype originated in a human donor in good health.

The CDR3 protein is CASSQDAWTTTYEQYF. CDR3 bases: TGTGCCAGCAGCCAAGATGCATGGACCACCACCTACGAGCAGTACTTC. The chain is built from TRBV14 and TRBJ2-7; D is uncertain. In germline, CDR1 is SGHDN, CDR2 FVKESK. This CDR3 has 16 residues. The ends were cut back, 0 bases at V and 2 bases at J, with 14 bases in the middle.